What follows are 25 T cell receptor beta chains derived from one specimen sequenced in a study of blood T cell repertoires in COVID-19 (dated by TCRdb to about 2020). The method behind the library was the immunoSEQ multiplex PCR assay. TCRdb took over this immuneACCESS table, retaining in-frame rearrangements with V and J assigned. Such tables are incomplete; in checked studies, under half of the missing clones stem from an unresolved V gene, and the remainder is unexplained. For this sample the table gives 190,000 or so clones, of which approximately 90% were detected only once. The ten largest clones represent 1.2% of the sample. Sequenced material: PBMCs or T cells enriched from blood (not recorded which). The source of these receptors is a man aged 25-45 years who had recovered from COVID-19.

The J gene is TRBJ1-2, the V gene TRBV4-1; D is possibly TRBD1 (6 bases). Trimming removed 3 bases from V and 8 bases from J, with 22 bases in between. Per the germline V gene, CDR1 is MGHRA and CDR2 is YSYEKL. This CDR3 contains 16 residues. CDR3 coding DNA: TGCGCCAGCAGCCACGGATCTAACAGGGAATGGGTCGGCTACACCTTC. This sequence encodes CASSHGSNREWVGYTF.

V and J are TRBV6-2 or TRBV6-3 and TRBJ2-1; 11 positions match TRBD2. The CDR3 loop spans 19 amino acids. The germline gives CDR1 MNHEY, CDR2 SVGEGT. The V gene end was trimmed by 0 bases and the J gene end by 2 bases; junction bases not matched to a gene: 9. The CDR3 DNA is TGTGCCAGCAGTTACTCGCTCCTAGCGGGAGGAGGGGCCTACAATGAGCAGTTCTTC. It yields the protein CASSYSLLAGGGAYNEQFF.

The J gene is TRBJ2-3, the V gene TRBV20-1, with D perhaps matching TRBD2 (6 bases). V lost 3 bases and J 3 bases, leaving 7 bases between the germline ends. CDR3 size: 12 residues. Germline CDR1 DFQATT, CDR2 SNEGSKA (reference sequence). CDR3 DNA sequence: TGCAGTGCTAGTCGGGAGACAGATACGCAGTATTTT. This codes for CSASRETDTQYF.

J is TRBJ1-2 and V is TRBV27; D unclear. V dropped 4 bases and J dropped 0 bases, with 9 bases sitting between them. Germline-derived CDR1 and CDR2 are MNHEY and SMNVEV (reference sequence). The CDR3 has 14 residues. The CDR3 bases are TGTGCCAGCAGTTCGGTCGGAGCTAACTATGGCTACACCTTC. Protein sequence: CASSSVGANYGYTF.

The chain employs TRBV6-2 or TRBV6-3 and TRBJ1-5; D unclear. Deletions cut 0 bases from V and 4 bases from J, with 16 bases between. Germline V gene lookup returns CDR1 MNHEY and CDR2 SVGEGT. The CDR3 sequence is 17 residues long. The CDR3 protein is CASSYSVSRGGNQPQHF. CDR3 in DNA: TGTGCCAGCAGTTACTCCGTTTCGCGGGGAGGGAATCAGCCCCAGCATTTT.

This clone has just a few counts. The V and J genes are TRBV6-5 and TRBJ1-1, with D perhaps matching TRBD1 (5 bases). Germline CDR1 is MNHEY and CDR2 is SVGAGI. The CDR3 totals 15 residues. Trimming took off 2 bases at V and 3 bases at J, with 13 bases between the two ends. The CDR3 nucleotides are TGTGCCAGCAGTTACCACCGGCAGGGTTACACTGAAGCTTTCTTT. This translates into CASSYHRQGYTEAFF.

CDR3 region: CAISVGTLTDTQYF. DNA for the CDR3: TGTGCCATCAGTGTCGGGACACTGACAGATACGCAGTATTTT. The chain uses TRBV10-3 and TRBJ2-3; a weak D match, TRBD1 (6 bases). Trimming left V 4 bases short and J 3 bases short, with 11 bases between. Germline CDR1 is ENHRY and CDR2 is SYGVKD. The CDR3 runs to 14 residues.

This clone appeared a single time. CDR3 sequence reads: CASSLVGSSYNEQFF. CDR3 DNA: TGTGCCAGCAGCTTAGTGGGGAGCTCCTACAATGAGCAGTTCTTC. The V call is TRBV13, the J call TRBJ2-1, with a possible D match to TRBD2 (5 bases). Looked up from germline, CDR1 is PRHDT and CDR2 is FYEKMQ (reference sequence). The V end was cut by 1 base, the J end by 0 bases, with 7 bases between. This CDR3 is 15 amino acids long.

This clone occurred once. Other DNA sequences in this specimen translate into the identical CDR3. The chain combines TRBV9 with TRBJ2-7; 8 bases match TRBD1. Trimming cost V 5 bases and J 2 bases; bases outside gene matches: 6. CDR3 size: 14 residues. The germline CDR1 and CDR2 sequences are SGDLS and YYNGEE. CDR3 in DNA: TGTGCCAGCAGTGCCGGGACAGGCACCTACGAGCAGTACTTC. Translating gives CASSAGTGTYEQYF.

The V and J genes are TRBV27 and TRBJ1-2; TRBD1 might be the D (5 bases). V was clipped by 4 bases and J by 4 bases, with 16 bases between them. The CDR3 has 15 residues. Per the germline V gene, CDR1 is MNHEY and CDR2 is SMNVEV (reference sequence). In DNA form, the CDR3 reads TGTGCCAGCAGTTCCGGGCAGGGCGTTATCTATGGCTACACCTTC. Its translation: CASSSGQGVIYGYTF.

The V gene is TRBV7-8, the J gene TRBJ2-7; 8 bases are a match to TRBD1. Germline values: CDR1 SGHVS, CDR2 FQNEAQ. Trimming at V came to 4 bases and at J to 4 bases, leaving 6 bases not matched to a gene. The CDR3 is 14 residues long. As DNA, the CDR3 is TGTGCCAGCAGCTCACAGGGGGATGGGTACGAGCAGTACTTC. As protein: CASSSQGDGYEQYF.

The V gene is TRBV2, the J gene TRBJ2-1; TRBD2 aligns across 8 bases. The CDR3 has 11 residues. Germline CDR1 and CDR2: SNHLY and FYNNEI. V was pared by 7 bases and J by 9 bases, with 2 bases of the junction left unmatched. The CDR3 here is CASTTSVEQFF. In nucleotides, the CDR3 is TGTGCCAGCACGACTAGCGTTGAGCAGTTCTTC.

The V call is TRBV6-5, the J call TRBJ2-5; weak D call: TRBD1 (5 bases). There are 14 residues in the CDR3. V was trimmed by 6 bases and J by 5 bases, leaving 16 bases between them. Germline loops: CDR1 MNHEY, CDR2 SVGAGI. Written as DNA, the CDR3 is TGTGCCAGCAGCCTAACTCAAAGGGGTGAGACCCAGTACTTC. It specifies CASSLTQRGETQYF.

This clone was seen just once. The chain recombines TRBV19 with TRBJ1-5; no definite D call. Germline assignment: CDR1 LNHDA and CDR2 SQIVND (reference sequence). The CDR3 is made up of 14 amino acids. The germline V and J ends were trimmed by 5 bases and 7 bases, with 15 bases remaining between them. The CDR3 sequence: CASSEGVPGQPQHF. DNA of the CDR3: TGTGCCAGTAGTGAAGGAGTTCCGGGGCAGCCCCAGCATTTT.

The chain couples TRBV24-1 to TRBJ1-2; D uncertain. The CDR3 is 14 residues long. Germline V gene sequence: CDR1 KGHDR, CDR2 SFDVKD. Trimming cost V 9 bases and J 7 bases, with 20 bases left between them. The CDR3 loop reads CATASPGRGGGYTF. The CDR3 DNA reads as TGTGCCACCGCAAGCCCCGGGCGGGGTGGTGGCTACACCTTC.

The rearrangement uses TRBV11-2 and TRBJ2-7, with TRBD1 matching 7 bases. Germline V gene lookup returns CDR1 SGHAT and CDR2 FQNNGV. The CDR3 contains 18 residues. Trimming took 2 bases from V and 0 from J; bases not matched to a gene: 13. Here the CDR3 reads CASSLHPIQGQNSYEQYF. CDR3 nucleotide sequence: TGTGCCAGCAGCTTACACCCTATACAGGGACAGAACTCCTACGAGCAGTACTTC.

The J gene is TRBJ2-5, the V gene TRBV24-1, with 10 bases lining up with TRBD1. CDR1 and CDR2 (germline): KGHDR, SFDVKD. J lost 2 bases, V lost 4 bases, and 3 bases had no gene match. The CDR3 sequence is 15 residues long. CDR3 region: CATSELGQGQETQYF. In DNA form, the CDR3 reads TGTGCCACCAGTGAGCTGGGACAGGGGCAAGAGACCCAGTACTTC.

This chain connects TRBV6-5 to TRBJ2-7; the D gene is possibly TRBD1 (6 bases). This CDR3 is 16 amino acids long. Per the germline V gene, CDR1 is MNHEY and CDR2 is SVGAGI. Deletions cut 0 bases from V and 2 bases from J, with 14 bases between. CDR3 protein: CASSYSKGRGPYEQYF. The CDR3 nucleotides read TGTGCCAGCAGTTACTCGAAGGGCAGGGGACCCTACGAGCAGTACTTC.

The J gene is TRBJ2-7, the V gene TRBV6-5, with a possible D match to TRBD1 (6 bases). CDR1 MNHEY and CDR2 SVGAGI come from the germline V gene. The CDR3 extends over 15 amino acids. Trimming left V 5 bases short and J 2 bases short, with 16 bases between. The DNA of the CDR3 is TGTGCCAGCAGTCCCGGACAGTCTCGGGCCTACGAGCAGTACTTC. Encoded protein: CASSPGQSRAYEQYF.

The chain combines TRBV11-2 with TRBJ2-5; 12 bases are a match to TRBD2. Losses at the gene ends were 3 bases for V and 1 base for J; bases not matched to a gene: 3. Germline CDR1 and CDR2: SGHAT and FQNNGV. This CDR3 has 16 residues. The CDR3 region is CASSFGLAGFQETQYF. In DNA, the CDR3 is TGTGCCAGCAGCTTTGGACTAGCGGGGTTCCAAGAGACCCAGTACTTC.

This chain joins TRBV19 and TRBJ2-6; 8 positions agree with TRBD1. Germline assignment: CDR1 LNHDA and CDR2 SQIVND (reference sequence). This CDR3 comprises 15 residues. V lost 7 bases to trimming and J lost 2 bases; unmatched junction nucleotides: 4. The CDR3 DNA reads TGTGCCAGTAAGGCAGGGGGCGCTGGGGCCAACGTCCTGACTTTC. Its translation is CASKAGGAGANVLTF.

The V gene is TRBV11-2, the J gene TRBJ1-1; TRBD1 matches at 7 bases. The junction had 0 bases not matched to a gene; V was cut back by 1 base and J by 4 bases. Germline CDR1 and CDR2: SGHAT and FQNNGV. This CDR3 has 13 residues. The CDR3 sequence: CASSLAGGTEAFF. CDR3 nucleotide sequence: TGTGCCAGCAGCTTAGCAGGGGGCACTGAAGCTTTCTTT.

The chain couples TRBV6-5 to TRBJ1-5, with TRBD1 identical over 8 bases. CDR1 and CDR2 from the germline V gene are MNHEY and SVGAGI. The CDR3 contains 15 residues. V was pared by 6 bases and J by 1 base, with 5 bases of the junction left unmatched. CDR3 DNA sequence: TGTGCCAGCAGGCTCACAGGGGGAAGCAATCAGCCCCAGCATTTT. Protein: CASRLTGGSNQPQHF.

V and J are TRBV6-5 and TRBJ2-1; no clear D. V lost 2 bases and J 0 bases, leaving 11 bases between the germline ends. In germline, CDR1 is MNHEY, CDR2 SVGAGI. CDR3 length equals 16 residues. CDR3 sequence (DNA): TGTGCCAGCAGTTACCGCCGCTCGCGCTCCTACAATGAGCAGTTCTTC. Its protein product is CASSYRRSRSYNEQFF.

This clone was seen only once. The V gene is TRBV6-2 or TRBV6-3, the J gene TRBJ2-1, with 13 bases identical to TRBD2. The CDR3 has 15 amino acids. V was pared by 3 bases and J by 14 bases, with 10 bases of the junction left unmatched. Germline V gene sequence: CDR1 MNHEY, CDR2 SVGEGT. For the CDR3, the DNA is TGTGCCAGCAGTTATCTGACTAGCGGGGGGCCCCTTGAGTTCTTC. This gives the protein CASSYLTSGGPLEFF.